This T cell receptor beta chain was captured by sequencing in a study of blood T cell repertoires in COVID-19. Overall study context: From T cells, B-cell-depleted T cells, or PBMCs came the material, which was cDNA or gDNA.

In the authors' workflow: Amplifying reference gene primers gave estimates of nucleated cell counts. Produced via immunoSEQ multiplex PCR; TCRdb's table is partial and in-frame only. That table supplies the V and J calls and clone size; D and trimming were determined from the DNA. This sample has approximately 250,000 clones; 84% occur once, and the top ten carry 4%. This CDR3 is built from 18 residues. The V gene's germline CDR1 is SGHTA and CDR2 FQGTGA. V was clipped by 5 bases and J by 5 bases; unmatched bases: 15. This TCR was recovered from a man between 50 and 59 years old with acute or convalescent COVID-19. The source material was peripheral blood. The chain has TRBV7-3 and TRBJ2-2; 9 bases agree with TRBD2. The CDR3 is CASSPGGVAGVWTGELFF. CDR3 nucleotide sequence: TGTGCCAGCAGCCCCGGGGGAGTAGCGGGAGTCTGGACCGGGGAGCTGTTTTTT.